Shown below are 15 T cell receptor beta chains from a single sample sequenced in a study of blood T cell repertoires in COVID-19. Libraries were prepared by immunoSEQ multiplex PCR; TCRdb keeps only in-frame clonotypes and omits some of them. The sample lists under 200,000 clones, more than 70% seen once, with approximately 2.7% in the top ten. The sequencing input was peripheral blood. The receptors come from a man between 35 and 55 years old with active or convalescent COVID-19.

The rearrangement links TRBV4-3 to TRBJ1-5; 10 bases map to TRBD1. The CDR3 contains 16 residues. With V trimmed by 0 bases and J by 4 bases, 3 bases remained unmatched. The germline gives CDR1 LGHNA, CDR2 YSLEER. The CDR3 region is CASSQDRDRGNQPQHF. The CDR3 DNA sequence: TGCGCCAGCAGCCAAGATCGGGACAGGGGAAATCAGCCCCAGCATTTT.

The CDR3 DNA is TGTGCCAGTAGCCCCGGGACTAGCGGGGGGATCACAGATACGCAGTATTTT. Translated, it gives CASSPGTSGGITDTQYF. The chain couples TRBV19 to TRBJ2-3, with 15 bases lining up with TRBD2. Trimming cost V 6 bases and J 2 bases; bases outside gene matches: 6. Germline loops: CDR1 LNHDA, CDR2 SQIVND (reference sequence). The CDR3 extends over 17 amino acids.

This chain uses TRBV28 with TRBJ2-3, with TRBD1 identical over 9 bases. This CDR3 is 17 amino acids long. CDR1 and CDR2 (germline): MDHEN, SYDVKM. V lost 2 bases, J lost 4 bases, and 10 bases stayed unmatched. CDR3 nucleotide sequence: TGTGCCAGCAGTTTACGGGGACAGGGAATCGGGCCAGATACGCAGTATTTT. Protein: CASSLRGQGIGPDTQYF.

V usage is TRBV10-1 and J usage is TRBJ2-1; TRBD1 matches 8 bases. The trim removed 6 bases at V and 0 bases at J, leaving 4 bases unmatched. The length of the CDR3 is 15 residues. Germline assignment: CDR1 WNHNN and CDR2 SYGVQD (reference sequence). The CDR3, as DNA: TGCGCCAGCAGCCTGGACAGGGTCTCCTACAATGAGCAGTTCTTC. This gives the protein CASSLDRVSYNEQFF.

J is TRBJ1-6 and V is TRBV25-1; 8 bases line up with TRBD1. This CDR3 spans 15 amino acids. Germline V gene sequence: CDR1 MGHDK, CDR2 SYGVNS. V shed 5 bases, J shed 7 bases, and the junction held 7 bases outside the gene matches. DNA for the CDR3: TGTGCCAGCAGTCGGGACAGGACTACCAATTCACCCCTCCACTTT. It translates to CASSRDRTTNSPLHF.

In this sample, this clone turned up once. The chain is built from TRBV7-8 and TRBJ1-5; perhaps TRBD1 as D (5 bases). The CDR3 length is 15 residues. CDR1 and CDR2 from the germline V gene are SGHVS and FQNEAQ. V shed 5 bases and J shed 4 bases, with 15 bases lying between them. The CDR3 DNA sequence: TGTGCCAGCAGCCCAACTCCGGGGGAAAATCAGCCCCAGCATTTT. Its translation: CASSPTPGENQPQHF.

This chain links TRBV15 with TRBJ1-3; no clear D gene. The V gene lost 3 bases and the J gene lost 0 bases, with 15 bases spanning the gap. This CDR3 spans 17 amino acids. Germline V lookup: CDR1 LNHNV, CDR2 YYDKDF (reference sequence). CDR3 sequence (DNA): TGTGCCACCAGCAGGGATCCTACAGCGGGCTCTGGAAACACCATATATTTT. This sequence encodes CATSRDPTAGSGNTIYF.

This chain uses TRBV4-1 with TRBJ1-1, with 10 bases identical to TRBD1. Germline CDR1 is MGHRA and CDR2 is YSYEKL. The CDR3 loop spans 13 amino acids. The J segment lost 10 bases and the V segment lost 3 bases, leaving 5 bases of the junction unmatched. CDR3 in DNA: TGCGCCAGCAGCCAGAGACAGGGGGCCGGAGCTTTCTTT. Residues: CASSQRQGAGAFF.

This clone was observed a handful of times. CDR3 loop: CATSLRGGNEKLFF. CDR3 coding DNA: TGTGCCACAAGCCTCAGGGGCGGTAATGAAAAACTGTTTTTT. The chain combines TRBV15 with TRBJ1-4, with D perhaps matching TRBD1 (6 bases). The length of the CDR3 is 14 residues. Germline lookup yields CDR1 LNHNV and CDR2 YYDKDF (reference sequence). Trimming stripped 9 bases from V and 4 bases from J, with 15 bases between.

This chain connects TRBV2 to TRBJ1-2; 9 nucleotides line up with TRBD1. Germline lookup yields CDR1 SNHLY and CDR2 FYNNEI. V gave up 0 bases and J gave up 2 bases; unmatched junction bases: 4. The CDR3 has 16 residues. The CDR3 DNA follows: TGTGCCAGCAGTGAAGCGGAAGGACAGGGGAACTATGGCTACACCTTC. Translating it yields CASSEAEGQGNYGYTF.

The chain carries TRBV28 and TRBJ1-1, with 9 bases fitting TRBD1. V shed 7 bases and J 0 bases; nucleotides not matched to a gene: 9. Germline V CDR1 and CDR2: MDHEN, SYDVKM. CDR3 length: 16 amino acids. The CDR3 sequence: CASTLTGGPMNTEAFF. The CDR3 DNA is TGTGCCAGCACTCTAACAGGGGGCCCTATGAACACTGAAGCTTTCTTT.

The chain recombines TRBV19 with TRBJ2-7; 7 bases line up with TRBD1. The CDR3 totals 15 residues. Trimming took 5 bases from V and 3 from J; bases not matched to a gene: 10. Germline loops: CDR1 LNHDA, CDR2 SQIVND (reference sequence). CDR3 nucleotide sequence: TGTGCCAGTAGTTCCCGTGGCAGGGGGTACTACGAGCAGTACTTC. Its protein is CASSSRGRGYYEQYF.

The V call is TRBV30, the J call TRBJ2-1, with 9 bases that match TRBD2. V dropped 5 bases and J dropped 2; count of bases not matched to a gene: 4. Germline CDR1 GTSNPN, CDR2 SVGIG (reference sequence). This CDR3 contains 14 residues. CDR3 residues: CAWEGLATYNEQFF. CDR3 bases: TGTGCCTGGGAGGGACTAGCCACCTACAATGAGCAGTTCTTC. Full variable domain (rest looked up from reference TRBV30 and TRBJ2-1): SQTIHQWPATLVQPVGSPLSLECTVEGTSNPNLYWYRQAAGRGLQLLFYSVGIGQISSEVPQNLSASRPQDRQFILSSKKLLLSDSGFYLCAWEGLATYNEQFFGPGTRLTVL.

This chain uses TRBV19 with TRBJ1-1, with D perhaps TRBD1 (5 bases). Germline V gene lookup returns CDR1 LNHDA and CDR2 SQIVND (reference sequence). Trimming left V 5 bases short and J 7 bases short, with 23 bases between. The length of the CDR3 is 16 residues. The CDR3 DNA is TGTGCCAGTAGTTCTGCGGGGCGAGGAGGCCCCCATGAAGCTTTCTTT. It translates to CASSSAGRGGPHEAFF.

This clone was seen more than once but under ten times. The chain employs TRBV25-1 and TRBJ1-1; 8 nucleotides line up with TRBD1. This CDR3 spans 14 amino acids. Germline V CDR1 and CDR2: MGHDK, SYGVNS. J lost 5 bases, V lost 5 bases, and 7 bases had no gene match. The CDR3 DNA follows: TGTGCCAGCAGTAGTGTGGACAGGGATACTGAAGCTTTCTTT. Residues: CASSSVDRDTEAFF.